This entry concerns a single TCR beta chain. Its cognate antigen has yet to be identified. No per-base quality is available; no much larger clone lies one base away. In light of the paper, this sample's time point label describes: healthy volunteer bleed at 2 weeks. Total RNA was isolated from unfractionated whole blood collected in Tempus Blood RNA tubes. Roughly five healthy volunteers were used as TCR sequencing controls and were bled at day 0, 2 weeks and 6 weeks. Ends trimmed: V by 0 bases, J by 0 bases; bases unmatched to a gene: 6. The germline V gene sets CDR1 to LGHNA and CDR2 to YNFKEQ. CDR3 length: 17 amino acids, cysteine to phenylalanine. This entry keeps only the CDR3 DNA: 51 bases, framed from base 1. This sample stems from a study of human T cells and chemical hapten exposure (dated by TCRdb to 2020 to 2023). Some background on the complete study: The libraries were sequenced as a pool, and the TCR yield per sample differed mostly because of small variations in library volumes within the pool. This study followed changes in the peripheral blood TCR repertoire in vivo during primary and secondary sensitization of alopecia patients to the hapten diphenylcyclopropenone (DPC). For every blood RNA sample, sequencing covered both the TCR alpha and TCR beta chains. What the work shows at the level of the full study, not this receptor alone: After repeated subsampling, the strength of the expansion versus patch-test correlation and the threshold at which it became significant changed. The number of TCRs above 1 in 1000 frequency did not change with DPC sensitization; there was no evidence of global repertoire structure alterations.

The library was prepared using RACE. The reads were generated on a NextSeq 500. During library preparation, unique molecular identifiers were attached to individual cDNA molecules so that TCRs could be counted in a quantitative, reproducible way. The original methods were these. The median number of TCRs per sample was approximately 93,000, ranging from roughly 20,000 to 700,000. The Decombinator software suite was used to annotate V, J and CDR3 in the TCR reads. Every sample was subsampled to the same number of TCRs (28,000) for the PS versus PT1 abundance plots. TCRs were defined as expanded if absent before sensitization and observed at least eight times at the 2-week time point. Using fastp trimming at Q25 and MiXCR clonotype assembly, TCRdb reanalyzed the public sequencing data and kept in-frame beta chains. All rows with the same CDR3 protein become a single entry with the most common DNA and genes. TCRdb, not the authors, supplied the V and J calls. The table for this sample lists roughly 100,000 distinct CDR3 sequences; over 8% of them were counted only once. The ten largest clones capture approximately 2.8% of the sample.

This clonotype was obtained from a female donor in good health. Some clones in this sample may be carry-over from other donors' samples. Sequencing was done on a sample of whole blood. Recombination joined TRBV4-2 with TRBJ2-3, and 7 junction bases match TRBD1. Here the CDR3 is given as CASSQDFRTGSTDTQYF. The DNA reads as follows: TGTGCCAGCAGCCAAGATTTCCGGACAGGTAGCACAGATACGCAGTATTTT.